Following are 14 T cell receptor beta chains from one sample sequenced in a study of blood T cell repertoires in COVID-19. The method was immunoSEQ multiplex PCR; TCRdb's version includes in-frame clones alone and lacks a portion of them. The sample consists of tens of thousands of clones, just over 90% of them appearing once. Sequenced: peripheral blood. These receptors came from a man aged 45-65 years with COVID-19, enrolled during active disease.

This clone was recorded only once. This chain links TRBV5-1 with TRBJ2-1; 11 positions match TRBD2. The V and J ends lost 1 base and 6 bases, in that order; junction bases with no gene match: 3. In germline, CDR1 is SGHRS, CDR2 YFSETQ. The CDR3 totals 15 residues. CDR3 region: CASSLLTSGTNEQFF. Here the CDR3 DNA reads TGCGCCAGCAGCTTGCTGACTAGCGGGACCAATGAGCAGTTCTTC.

The chain employs TRBV2 and TRBJ2-7, with 7 bases identical to TRBD2. After removal of 4 bases from V and 3 bases from J, the junction contained 3 bases not matched to a gene. The CDR3 covers 13 residues. Germline V lookup: CDR1 SNHLY, CDR2 FYNNEI. The CDR3 region is CASSGASGYEQYF. The CDR3 nucleotides read TGTGCCAGCAGTGGGGCTAGCGGCTACGAGCAGTACTTC.

The chain has TRBV30 and TRBJ1-4, with 8 bases fitting TRBD1. Looked up from germline, CDR1 is GTSNPN and CDR2 is SVGIG (reference sequence). This CDR3 has 14 amino acids. The CDR3 DNA follows: TGTGCTGGACAGGGTTTAGGAGCTAATGAAAAACTGTTTTTT. Translating it yields CAGQGLGANEKLFF.

The rearrangement uses TRBV19 and TRBJ1-5, with TRBD1 matching 9 bases. The CDR3 totals 14 residues. V was clipped by 4 bases and J by 5 bases; unmatched bases: 3. CDR1 and CDR2 (germline): LNHDA, SQIVND (reference sequence). The CDR3 region is CASSTTGGHQPQHF. The DNA for the CDR3 is TGTGCCAGTAGTACCACAGGGGGCCATCAGCCCCAGCATTTT.

The CDR3 reads CASSKSGDPYNEQFF. The CDR3 DNA sequence: TGTGCCAGCAGTAAAAGCGGGGACCCCTACAATGAGCAGTTCTTC. V gene TRBV6-5 combines with J gene TRBJ2-1, with TRBD2 matching over 7 bases. V shed 5 bases, J shed 2 bases, and the junction held 6 bases outside the gene matches. Germline CDR1 MNHEY, CDR2 SVGAGI. The CDR3 loop spans 15 amino acids.

This clone occurred once. The chain carries TRBV6-2 or TRBV6-3 and TRBJ2-7, with 9 bases fitting TRBD1. The CDR3 length is 15 residues. In germline, CDR1 is MNHEY, CDR2 SVGEGT. V gave up 6 bases and J gave up 1 base; unmatched junction bases: 7. This CDR3 reads CASSPRQGVSYEQYF. In DNA, the CDR3 is TGTGCCAGCAGCCCCCGACAGGGGGTATCCTACGAGCAGTACTTC.

This sequence joins TRBV12-5 and TRBJ1-6, with 9 bases aligning to TRBD1. Per the germline V gene, CDR1 is LGHNT and CDR2 is FRNRAP. V lost 6 bases, J lost 7 bases, and 7 bases stayed unmatched. The CDR3 consists of 15 residues. The CDR3 is CASGPWDRENSPLHF. CDR3 sequence (DNA): TGTGCTAGTGGCCCCTGGGACAGGGAAAATTCACCCCTCCACTTT.

The chain links TRBV10-2 to TRBJ2-7; 9 nucleotides align to TRBD2. In germline, CDR1 is WSHSY, CDR2 SAAADI. V lost 7 bases to trimming and J lost 3 bases; unmatched junction nucleotides: 4. CDR3 length equals 13 residues. The CDR3 sequence is CASTLAGVYEQYF. The CDR3, as DNA: TGCGCCAGCACCTTAGCGGGAGTCTACGAGCAGTACTTC.

The genes are TRBV5-1 and TRBJ1-3; tentatively, D is TRBD1 (5 bases). Germline V gene data show CDR1 as SGHRS and CDR2 as YFSETQ. This CDR3 comprises 16 residues. V was pared by 3 bases and J by 0 bases, with 13 bases between. The CDR3 DNA sequence: TGCGCCAGCAGCTCTTTGCAGGGTTACTCTGGAAACACCATATATTTT. Translating gives CASSSLQGYSGNTIYF. The full variable domain, rest sourced from reference TRBV5-1 and TRBJ1-3, is KAGVTQTPRYLIKTRGQQVTLSCSPISGHRSVSWYQQTPGQGLQFLFEYFSETQRNKGNFPGRFSGRQFSNSRSEMNVSTLELGDSALYLCASSSLQGYSGNTIYFGEGSWLTVV.

The gene calls are TRBV27 and TRBJ1-1; 9 positions agree with TRBD1. J gave up 5 bases and V 6 bases, and 7 bases lay outside the gene matches. This CDR3 has 14 residues. CDR1 and CDR2 from the germline V gene are MNHEY and SMNVEV (reference sequence). The CDR3 reads CASRGQGEETEAFF. The CDR3 bases are TGTGCCAGCAGGGGACAGGGCGAAGAGACTGAAGCTTTCTTT.

A single count supports this clone. This sequence joins TRBV6-5 and TRBJ2-7; D not certain. The germline V gene has CDR1 MNHEY and CDR2 SVGAGI. Trimming took 0 bases from V and 12 from J, leaving 9 bases between them. The CDR3 has 11 amino acids. DNA of the CDR3: TGTGCCAGCAGTTACTCGAGCCGCCTGTACTTC. Amino acids: CASSYSSRLYF.

This clone was counted once. The chain uses TRBV11-2 and TRBJ2-3; D unresolved. The CDR3 consists of 13 residues. Germline V gives CDR1 SGHAT, CDR2 FQNNGV. Trimming took 2 bases from V and 4 from J, leaving 7 bases between them. The CDR3 DNA reads as TGTGCCAGCAGCTTATTCGTAGCAGATACGCAGTATTTT. This translates into CASSLFVADTQYF.

The CDR3 loop reads CASSPPGSNEQFF. The DNA of the CDR3 is TGTGCCAGCAGCCCACCGGGAAGTAATGAGCAGTTCTTC. The gene calls are TRBV7-2 and TRBJ2-1; possible D gene TRBD2, 5 bases. Trimming removed 5 bases at V and 7 bases at J, with 12 bases between. The CDR3 sequence is 13 residues long. CDR1 is SGHTA and CDR2 is FQGNSA in the germline V gene.

CDR3 protein: CASSPGGQETQYF. In DNA, the CDR3 is TGTGCCAGCTCACCCGGGGGGCAAGAGACCCAGTACTTC. The chain recombines TRBV18 with TRBJ2-5; 7 bases map to TRBD2. V shed 3 bases, J shed 2 bases, and the junction held 0 bases outside the gene matches. There are 13 residues in the CDR3. Germline CDR1 and CDR2: KGHSH and LQKENI.